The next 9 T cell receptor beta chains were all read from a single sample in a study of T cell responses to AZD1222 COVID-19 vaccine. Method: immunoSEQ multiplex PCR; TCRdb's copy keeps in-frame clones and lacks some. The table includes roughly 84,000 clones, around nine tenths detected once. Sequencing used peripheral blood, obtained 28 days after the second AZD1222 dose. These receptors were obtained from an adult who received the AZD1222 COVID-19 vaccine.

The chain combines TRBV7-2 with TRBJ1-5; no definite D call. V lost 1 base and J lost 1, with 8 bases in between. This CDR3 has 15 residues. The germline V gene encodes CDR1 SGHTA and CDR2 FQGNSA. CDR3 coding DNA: TGTGCCAGCAGCTTAGGGGGTCTGAGCAATCAGCCCCAGCATTTT. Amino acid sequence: CASSLGGLSNQPQHF.

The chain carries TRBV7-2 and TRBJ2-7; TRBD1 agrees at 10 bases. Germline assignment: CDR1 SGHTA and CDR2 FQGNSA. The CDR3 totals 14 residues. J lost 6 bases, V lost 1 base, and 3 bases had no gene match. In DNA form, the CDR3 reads TGTGCCAGCAGCTTAGTCCGACAGGGGGCCGAGCAGTACTTC. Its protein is CASSLVRQGAEQYF.

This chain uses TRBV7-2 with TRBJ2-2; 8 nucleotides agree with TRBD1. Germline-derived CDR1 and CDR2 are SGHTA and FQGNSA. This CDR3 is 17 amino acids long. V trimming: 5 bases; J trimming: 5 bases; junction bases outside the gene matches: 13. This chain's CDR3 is CASSTYTGGRRTGELFF. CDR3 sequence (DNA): TGTGCCAGCAGCACATACACAGGGGGGAGGCGTACCGGGGAGCTGTTTTTT.

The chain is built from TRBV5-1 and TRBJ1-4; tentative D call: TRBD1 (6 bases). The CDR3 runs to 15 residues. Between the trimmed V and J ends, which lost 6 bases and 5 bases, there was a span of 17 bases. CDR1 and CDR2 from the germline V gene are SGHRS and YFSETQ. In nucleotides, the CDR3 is TGCGCCAGCACCCCCCACGGGGGCGGGAATGAAAAACTGTTTTTT. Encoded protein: CASTPHGGGNEKLFF.

The CDR3 DNA sequence: TGTGCCAGCAGCGTAGCTTGGGCCTCTGAGGAGCAGTACTTC. Translated, it gives CASSVAWASEEQYF. V gene TRBV9 combines with J gene TRBJ2-7; D unclear. This CDR3 spans 14 amino acids. The ends were cut back, 0 bases at V and 7 bases at J, with 14 bases in the middle. Germline-derived CDR1 and CDR2 are SGDLS and YYNGEE.

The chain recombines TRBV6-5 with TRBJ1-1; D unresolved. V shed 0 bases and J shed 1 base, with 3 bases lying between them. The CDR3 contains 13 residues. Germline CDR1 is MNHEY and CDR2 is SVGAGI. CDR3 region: CASSYSKNTEAFF. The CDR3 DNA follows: TGTGCCAGCAGTTACTCGAAGAACACTGAAGCTTTCTTT.

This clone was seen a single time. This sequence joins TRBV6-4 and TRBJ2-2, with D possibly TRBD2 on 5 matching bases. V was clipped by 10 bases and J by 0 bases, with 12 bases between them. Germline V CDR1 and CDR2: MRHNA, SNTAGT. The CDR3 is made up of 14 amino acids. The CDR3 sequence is CATSRGPNTGELFF. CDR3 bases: TGTGCCACCTCAAGAGGGCCGAACACCGGGGAGCTGTTTTTT.

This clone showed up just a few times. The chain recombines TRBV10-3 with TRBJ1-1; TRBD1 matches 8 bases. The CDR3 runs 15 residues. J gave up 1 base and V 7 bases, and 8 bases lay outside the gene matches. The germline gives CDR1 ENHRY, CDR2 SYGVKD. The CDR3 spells CAIKGTGRWNTEAFF. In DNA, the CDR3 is TGTGCCATCAAAGGGACAGGAAGGTGGAACACTGAAGCTTTCTTT.

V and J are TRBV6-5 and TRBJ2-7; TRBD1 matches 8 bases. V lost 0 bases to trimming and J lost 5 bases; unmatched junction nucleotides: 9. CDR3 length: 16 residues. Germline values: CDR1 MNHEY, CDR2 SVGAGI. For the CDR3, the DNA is TGTGCCAGCAGTTACTCTCCAGGGCAGGGGGCCGACGAGCAGTACTTC. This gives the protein CASSYSPGQGADEQYF.